This TCR beta chain derives from a study of cytomegalovirus exposure and HLA in healthy donors. V was pared by 3 bases and J by 10 bases, with 13 bases between. Germline CDR1 and CDR2: MNHEY and SMNVEV (reference sequence). This CDR3 has 13 residues. Participants comprised healthy donors of bone marrow. This clone was seen a single time. 13 Jbeta primers and 60 Vbeta primers were used for the PCR. Generated by immunoSEQ multiplex PCR, the TCRdb table keeps only in-frame clones and is missing some. The sample consists of over 110,000 clones, 82% of them appearing once. This sequence joins TRBV27 and TRBJ2-1; a possible D gene is TRBD2 (6 bases). The sequence was obtained from a male donor in good health and CMV-seronegative. Sequencing was carried out using PBMCs. The CDR3 nucleotides are TGTGCCAGCAGTTTTGGGGGACTCGGGGAGCAGTTCTTC. Translation: CASSFGGLGEQFF.